The clone carrying this TCR beta chain was recorded a few times. Its antigen is still unknown. The record originates from a study of T cell repertoires in cytomegalovirus infection. Study in general: In public TCR beta signatures, there were indications of both CMV infection and matching HLA type.

Findings of the study overall: HLA-C-restricted, CMV-specific TCR beta clonotypes were dominant ex vivo. Of the TCR beta families, the public ones yielded a cumulative frequency that identified carriers of CMV plus the relevant HLA.

The CDR3 totals 15 residues. From germline, CDR1 is SQVTM and CDR2 ANQGSEA. Trimming shortened V by 0 bases and J by 0 bases, and 12 bases separated the two germline ends. In TCRdb, the reads were re-called with MiXCR into one record per CDR3 protein. The sample includes hundreds of thousands of distinct CDR3 sequences, 22% of them seen just once. This TCR derives from a human donor in good health (CMV status not recorded). Some clones in this sample may be carry-over from other donors' samples. The chain uses TRBV29-1 and TRBJ2-7; possible D gene TRBD1, 5 bases. The sample was CD8+ T cells from PBMCs. The CDR3 is CSVEDPQGYSYEQYF. Written as DNA, the CDR3 is TGCAGCGTTGAAGATCCGCAGGGATACTCCTACGAGCAGTACTTC.